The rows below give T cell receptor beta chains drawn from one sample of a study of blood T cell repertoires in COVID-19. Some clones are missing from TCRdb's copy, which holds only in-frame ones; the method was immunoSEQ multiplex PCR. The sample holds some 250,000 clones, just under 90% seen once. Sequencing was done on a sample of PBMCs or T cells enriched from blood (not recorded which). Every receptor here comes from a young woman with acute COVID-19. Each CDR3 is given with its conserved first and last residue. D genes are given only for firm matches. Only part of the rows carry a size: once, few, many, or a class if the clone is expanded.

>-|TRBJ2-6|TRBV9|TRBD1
CASSAVGTGFVGANVLTF
TGTGCCAGCAGCGCGGTAGGGACAGGGTTTGTCGGGGCCAACGTCCTGACTTTC
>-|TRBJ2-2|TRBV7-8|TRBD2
CASSHGGRGNTGELFF
TGTGCCAGCAGTCACGGGGGGAGGGGGAACACCGGGGAGCTGTTTTTT
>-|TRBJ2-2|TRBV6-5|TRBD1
CASDRAFTGELFF
TGTGCCAGTGACAGGGCTTTTACCGGGGAGCTGTTTTTT
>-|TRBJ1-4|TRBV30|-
CAWSSDEKLFF
TGTGCCTGGAGTTCCGATGAAAAACTGTTTTTT
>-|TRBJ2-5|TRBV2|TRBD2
CASSEGLAGGQETQYF
TGTGCCAGCAGTGAGGGACTAGCGGGGGGGCAGGAGACCCAGTACTTC
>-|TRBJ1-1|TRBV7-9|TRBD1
CASSPSLRQGLNTEAFF
TGTGCCAGCAGCCCGTCCCTACGACAGGGCCTGAACACTGAAGCTTTCTTT
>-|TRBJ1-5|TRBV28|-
CASSTSSSNQPQHF
TGTGCCAGCAGTACTTCCTCTAGCAATCAGCCCCAGCATTTT
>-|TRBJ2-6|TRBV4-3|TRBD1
CASSQEPGQGSSGANVLTF
TGCGCCAGCAGCCAAGAGCCAGGACAGGGTAGTTCTGGGGCCAACGTCCTGACTTTC
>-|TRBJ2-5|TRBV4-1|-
CASSQGLDRQEAQYF
TGCGCCAGCAGCCAAGGCCTTGACAGACAAGAGGCCCAGTACTTC
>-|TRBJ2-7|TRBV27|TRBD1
CASSQHRGSYEQYF
TGTGCCAGCAGTCAGCACAGGGGATCCTACGAGCAGTACTTC
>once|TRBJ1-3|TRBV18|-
CASSPLVQGAGNTIYF
TGTGCCAGCTCACCACTCGTCCAAGGGGCTGGAAACACCATATATTTT
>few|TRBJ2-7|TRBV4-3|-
CASSQDLEQLYEQYF
TGCGCCAGCAGCCAAGATCTGGAACAGCTTTACGAGCAGTACTTC
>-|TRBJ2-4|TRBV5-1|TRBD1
CASSLAAPTGANIQYF
TGCGCCAGCAGCTTGGCCGCCCCGACAGGGGCAAACATTCAGTACTTC
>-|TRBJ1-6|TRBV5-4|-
CASSLLPALTTYNSPLHF
TGTGCCAGCAGCTTGTTGCCAGCGTTAACGACCTATAATTCACCCCTCCACTTT
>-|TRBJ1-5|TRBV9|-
CASSVEWGGNQPQHF
TGTGCCAGCAGCGTAGAATGGGGGGGCAATCAGCCCCAGCATTTT
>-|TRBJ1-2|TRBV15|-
CATSRDVLTYNGYTF
TGTGCCACCAGCAGAGATGTGCTCACTTATAATGGCTACACCTTC
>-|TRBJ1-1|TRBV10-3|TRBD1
CAISEGDSEAFF
TGTGCCATCAGTGAGGGGGACAGCGAGGCTTTCTTT
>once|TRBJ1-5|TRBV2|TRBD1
CASSGTGSNQPQHF
TGTGCCAGCAGCGGGACAGGGAGCAATCAGCCCCAGCATTTT
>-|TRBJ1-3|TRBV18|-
CASSPSGTGNTIYF
TGTGCCAGCTCACCGTCGGGGACTGGAAACACCATATATTTT
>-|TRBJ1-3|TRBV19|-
CASPGSSGNTIYF
TGTGCCAGCCCAGGCAGCTCTGGAAACACCATATATTTT
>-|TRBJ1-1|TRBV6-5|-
CASTPGGYGTTEAFF
TGTGCCAGCACCCCGGGAGGGTACGGGACCACTGAAGCTTTCTTT
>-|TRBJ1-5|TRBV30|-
CALSPTGSGNQPQHF
TGTGCCTTGAGTCCCACAGGGAGTGGGAATCAGCCCCAGCATTTT
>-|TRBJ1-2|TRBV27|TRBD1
CASRSTGWTVYTF
TGTGCCAGCCGGTCGACAGGGTGGACGGTCTACACCTTC
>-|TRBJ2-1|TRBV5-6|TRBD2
CASSLERLAGGREQFF
TGTGCCAGCAGCTTGGAAAGACTAGCGGGGGGTCGTGAGCAGTTCTTC
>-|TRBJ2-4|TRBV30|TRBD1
CAWNTGVSDIQYF
TGTGCCTGGAACACAGGGGTATCGGACATTCAGTACTTC
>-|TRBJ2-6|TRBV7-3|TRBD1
CASSPRQGAASGANVLTF
TGTGCCAGCAGCCCTAGACAGGGGGCGGCCTCTGGGGCCAACGTCCTGACTTTC
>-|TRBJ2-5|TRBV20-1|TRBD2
CSASKLAGVPLGETQYF
TGCAGTGCTAGTAAGCTAGCGGGGGTCCCTTTGGGGGAGACCCAGTACTTC